This TCR beta chain was sequenced in a study of T cell responses to AZD1222 COVID-19 vaccine. V shed 6 bases, J shed 5 bases, and the junction held 13 bases outside the gene matches. CDR1 is MDHEN, CDR2 SYDVKM, per germline. The CDR3 extends over 16 amino acids. TCRdb's table, derived via immunoSEQ multiplex PCR, lists solely in-frame clones and lacks some. The sample records over 110,000 clones, around 92% being singletons. The table lists this clone with a count of one. The rearrangement joins TRBV28 to TRBJ2-1; 7 nucleotides match TRBD1. This clonotype was sampled from an adult who had recovered from COVID-19. The sample in question was peripheral blood, obtained after recovery from COVID-19. CDR3 amino acids: CASRGAGTVTHNEQFF. CDR3 coding DNA: TGTGCCAGCAGGGGCGCCGGGACAGTTACCCACAATGAGCAGTTCTTC. The full variable domain, completed using reference TRBV28 and TRBJ2-1, is DVKVTQSSRYLVKRTGEKVFLECVQDMDHENMFWYRQDPGLGLRLIYFSYDVKMKEKGDIPEGYSVSREKKERFSLILESASTNQTSMYLCASRGAGTVTHNEQFFGPGTRLTVL.